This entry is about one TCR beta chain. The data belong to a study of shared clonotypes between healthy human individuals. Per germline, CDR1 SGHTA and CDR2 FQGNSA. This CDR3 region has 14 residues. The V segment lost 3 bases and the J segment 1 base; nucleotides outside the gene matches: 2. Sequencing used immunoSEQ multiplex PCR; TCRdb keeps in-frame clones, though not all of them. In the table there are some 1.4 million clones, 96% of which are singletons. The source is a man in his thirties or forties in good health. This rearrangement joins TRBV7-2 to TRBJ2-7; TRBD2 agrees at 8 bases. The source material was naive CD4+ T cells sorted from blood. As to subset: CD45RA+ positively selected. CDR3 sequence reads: CASSFQRESYEQYF. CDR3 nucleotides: TGTGCCAGCAGCTTTCAGCGGGAGTCCTACGAGCAGTACTTC.